Reported below is one TCR beta chain. This record belongs to a study of shared clonotypes between healthy human individuals. Overall study: Per-donor plates numbered three CD4 naive, three CD4 memory, two CD8 naive and one CD8 memory.

The donors were adults (healthy and HIV-negative) with no recent acute infections or vaccinations. Researchers partitioned CD4+ cells into CD45RA+ naive and CD45RA-negative memory subsets. Sequencing used immunoSEQ multiplex PCR; TCRdb keeps in-frame clones, though not all of them. The data contain under 2,500,000 clones, about 94% of them singletons. Sequencing used naive CD4+ T cells sorted from blood. The subset: CD45RA+ positively selected. This TCR was sampled from a man younger than 35 in good health.

For the CDR3, the DNA is TGTGCCAGCAGCTACCGGGACAGGAATGAAAAACTGTTTTTT. Residues: CASSYRDRNEKLFF. This rearrangement joins TRBV9 to TRBJ1-4; 8 bases line up with TRBD1. V lost 4 bases to trimming and J lost 5 bases; unmatched junction nucleotides: 4. The CDR3 has 14 amino acids. CDR1 and CDR2 from the germline V gene are SGDLS and YYNGEE.